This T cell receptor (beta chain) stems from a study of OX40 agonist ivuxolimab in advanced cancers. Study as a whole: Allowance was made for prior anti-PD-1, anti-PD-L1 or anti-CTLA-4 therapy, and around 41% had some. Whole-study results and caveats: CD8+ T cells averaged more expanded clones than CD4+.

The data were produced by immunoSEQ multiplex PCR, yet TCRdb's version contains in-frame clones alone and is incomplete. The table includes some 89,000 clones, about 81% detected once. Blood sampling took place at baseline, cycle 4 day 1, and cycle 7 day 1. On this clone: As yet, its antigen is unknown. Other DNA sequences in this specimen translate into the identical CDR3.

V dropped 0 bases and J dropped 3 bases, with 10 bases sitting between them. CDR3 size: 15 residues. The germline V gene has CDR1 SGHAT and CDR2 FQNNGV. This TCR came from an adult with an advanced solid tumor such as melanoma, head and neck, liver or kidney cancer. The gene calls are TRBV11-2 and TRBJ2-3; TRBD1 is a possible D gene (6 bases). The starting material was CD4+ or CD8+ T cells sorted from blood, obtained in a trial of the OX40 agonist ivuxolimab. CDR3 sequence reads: CASSLDPRGTDTQYF. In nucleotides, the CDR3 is TGTGCCAGCAGCTTAGATCCCAGGGGTACAGATACGCAGTATTTT.